Listed below are T cell receptor beta chains from one sample, sequenced in a study of blood T cell repertoires in COVID-19. Assay: immunoSEQ multiplex PCR; the TCRdb copy retains only in-frame clones and omits some. The sample includes about 200,000 clones, approximately 82% seen only once; the top ten take about 6.9%. The sequencing sample was made of peripheral blood. Every receptor here comes from a human donor with acute or convalescent COVID-19. The donor label of this sample is uncertain. Both conserved end residues are trimmed from each CDR3. Rows may omit the clone size; those that give it use once, few, many or a size class.

abundance	v_gene	CDR3aa
.	TRBV6-6	ASSPPGRGDSNQPQH
.	TRBV5-4	ASSAQTGTETQY
.	TRBV14	ASSQGLLRGGTYEQY
.	TRBV7-9	ASSLVGGPNYGYT
once	TRBV7-9	ASSLGVFWGYT
.	TRBV5-6	ASSSGQGGSYEQY
.	TRBV28	ASSLATPNTEAF
.	TRBV11-1	ASSRKDRGPYNEQF
.	TRBV19	ASSMGGIGNEQF
.	TRBV28	ASSLWEDPYT
once	TRBV7-3	ASSANSGRGVNTDTQY
.	TRBV2	ASSVQQGAANAQY
.	TRBV11-3	ASSSDSYGELF
.	TRBV19	ASSIKRTSGDSYNEQF
.	TRBV5-1	ASRPQVSSGNTIY
.	TRBV5-4	ASSYGQGGDYT
.	TRBV7-2	ASSLAGAQETQY
.	TRBV12-3/TRBV12-4	ASSPDRGEQY
.	TRBV12-3/TRBV12-4	ASSSGWGYT
.	TRBV6-4	ASRPGQATGDYGYT
few	TRBV24-1	ATSDPSGTAGELF
once	TRBV30	AWSYPGQGAGELF
.	TRBV7-2	ASSLVKGAGYEQY
.	TRBV27	ASSSRGSYNEQF
.	TRBV7-3	ASSNPGQGLNYGYT
once	TRBV11-2	ASSLELAGRETQY
.	TRBV5-1	ASTSLAGIYNEQF
.	TRBV5-4	ASSPPGVGSGANVLT
.	TRBV28	ASSMMGLHSYNEQF
many	TRBV6-5	ASSPGELSNQPQH
.	TRBV2	ASRNGKLF
.	TRBV5-1	ASSLPGNEQF
.	TRBV3-1/TRBV3-2	ASSQDSDPGQETQY
.	TRBV2	ASTAGSYEQY
once	TRBV7-2	ASSLTGPGEKLF
.	TRBV27	ASSPRGGASNQPQH
.	TRBV7-9	ASSLRPGLPLSETQY
.	TRBV5-1	ASSLLTRAEAF
.	TRBV19	ASSIDPGLMNTEAF
.	TRBV27	ASRRGPSYGYT
few	TRBV9	ASSVGAGLGQPQH